Sequencing of this TCR beta chain was carried out in a study of blood T cell repertoires in COVID-19. About the study: The United States, Italy and Spain supplied acute and convalescent COVID-19 samples. In each case, the material was cDNA or gDNA derived from T cells, B-cell-depleted T cells, or PBMCs.

Authors' data handling: It was from reference gene primer amplification that nucleated cell counts were estimated. Some clones are missing from TCRdb's copy, which holds only in-frame ones; the method was immunoSEQ multiplex PCR. V and J calls and clone size are as listed in that table; D and trimming were resolved from the DNA. The table includes roughly 180,000 clones, 75% to 80% detected once. Between the trimmed V and J ends, which lost 1 base and 3 bases, there was a span of 14 bases. There are 15 residues in the CDR3. The germline V gene encodes CDR1 SGHRS and CDR2 YFSETQ. The TCR was taken from a woman aged 45-65 years with active or convalescent COVID-19. The sequencing sample was made of peripheral blood. This chain uses TRBV5-1 with TRBJ2-7; D perhaps matches TRBD2 (5 bases). In nucleotides, the CDR3 is TGCGCCAGCAGCTTGTGGTCAACGAGGGTCTACGAGCAGTACTTC. It yields the protein CASSLWSTRVYEQYF.